The clone carrying this TCR beta chain turned up a few times. Germline lookup yields CDR1 SGHRS and CDR2 YFSETQ. The V gene end was trimmed by 3 bases and the J gene end by 0 bases; junction bases not matched to a gene: 4. The CDR3 contains 15 residues. This entry is derived from a study of early T cells in non-severe SARS-CoV-2 infection. The wider study: From unsorted whole blood, bulk RNA was sequenced, and the chains remained unpaired.

Individual cDNA molecules received unique molecular identifiers during library preparation. Via MiXCR, TCRdb re-called the 5' RACE reads, giving one row per CDR3 protein. The data contain approximately 42,000 distinct CDR3 sequences, 7% to 7.5% of them singletons. The receptor's source is an adult who was a healthcare worker with PCR-confirmed SARS-CoV-2 infection or an uninfected control (not recorded which). This chain uses TRBV5-1 with TRBJ1-2; TRBD1 agrees at 8 bases. The sample taken for sequencing was whole blood. The CDR3 region has the DNA TGCGCCAGCAGCTCGGGACAGGCACCTAACTATGGCTACACCTTC. This sequence encodes CASSSGQAPNYGYTF.